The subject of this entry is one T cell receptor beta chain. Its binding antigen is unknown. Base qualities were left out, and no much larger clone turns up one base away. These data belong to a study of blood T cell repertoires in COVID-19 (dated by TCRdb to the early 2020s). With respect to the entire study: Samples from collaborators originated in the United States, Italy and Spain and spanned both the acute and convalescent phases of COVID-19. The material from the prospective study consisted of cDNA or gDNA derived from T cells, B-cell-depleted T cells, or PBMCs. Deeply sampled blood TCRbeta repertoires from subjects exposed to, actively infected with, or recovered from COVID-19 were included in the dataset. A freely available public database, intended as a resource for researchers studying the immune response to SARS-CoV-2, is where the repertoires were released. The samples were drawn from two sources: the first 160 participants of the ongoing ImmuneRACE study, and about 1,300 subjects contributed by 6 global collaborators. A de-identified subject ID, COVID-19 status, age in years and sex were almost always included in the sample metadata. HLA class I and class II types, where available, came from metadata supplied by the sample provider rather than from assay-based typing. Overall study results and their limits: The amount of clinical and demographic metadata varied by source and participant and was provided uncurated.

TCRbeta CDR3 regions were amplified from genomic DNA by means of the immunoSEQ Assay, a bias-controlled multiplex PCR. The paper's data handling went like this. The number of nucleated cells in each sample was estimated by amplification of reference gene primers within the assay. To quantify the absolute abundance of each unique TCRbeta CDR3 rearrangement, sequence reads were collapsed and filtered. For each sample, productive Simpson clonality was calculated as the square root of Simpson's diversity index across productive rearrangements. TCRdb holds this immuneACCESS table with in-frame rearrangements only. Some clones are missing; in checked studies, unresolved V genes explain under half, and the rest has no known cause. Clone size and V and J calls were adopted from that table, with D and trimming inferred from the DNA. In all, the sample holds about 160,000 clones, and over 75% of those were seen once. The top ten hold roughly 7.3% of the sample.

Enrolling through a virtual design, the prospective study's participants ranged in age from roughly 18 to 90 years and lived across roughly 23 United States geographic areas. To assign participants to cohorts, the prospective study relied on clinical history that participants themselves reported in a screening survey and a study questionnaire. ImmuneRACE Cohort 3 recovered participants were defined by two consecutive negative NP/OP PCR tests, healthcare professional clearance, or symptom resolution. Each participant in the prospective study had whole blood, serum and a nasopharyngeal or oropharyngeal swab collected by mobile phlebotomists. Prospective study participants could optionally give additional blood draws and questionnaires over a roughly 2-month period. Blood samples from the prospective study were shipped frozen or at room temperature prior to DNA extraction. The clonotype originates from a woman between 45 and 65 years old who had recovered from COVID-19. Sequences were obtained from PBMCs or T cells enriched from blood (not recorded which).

The sequenced DNA is TGTGCCAGCAGTGGCGGGGCAGGTCAGCCCCAGCATTTT. It specifies CASSGGAGQPQHF. The sequence links TRBV12-3 or TRBV12-4 to TRBJ1-5; D gene: possibly TRBD1, on 5 matching bases. The CDR3 spans 13 residues, from the cysteine through the phenylalanine. Of all the DNA, just the CDR3 is kept, 39 bases in frame from base 1. V loses 5 bases, J loses 6 bases, and the germline ends lie 11 bases apart.